These T cell receptor beta chains were read from a single sample in a study of beta chain features in type 1 diabetes. Assay: immunoSEQ multiplex PCR; the TCRdb copy retains only in-frame clones and omits some. The repertoire holds hundreds of thousands of clones, with over 10% as singletons. Sample: naive CD4+ T cells from blood. The origin of the receptors is a man between 18 and 29 years old with type 1 diabetes. Each CDR3 is given with its conserved first and last residue. The D gene is left open where the match is weak. Expanded clones are given a class, and other clones once, few, many or no size at all.

>TRBV7-9|few|TRBD2|18|TRBJ2-3
TGTGCCAGCAGCCCTGGACTAGCGGGGGGGGTGAGCACAGATACGCAGTATTTT
CASSPGLAGGVSTDTQYF
>TRBV5-1|few|.|14|TRBJ2-7
TGCGCCAGCAGCTCCCTGGCCGACTCCTACGAGCAGTACTTC
CASSSLADSYEQYF
>TRBV7-9|.|.|15|TRBJ1-1
TGTGCCAGCAGCACAGGACGGACTTTGAACACTGAAGCTTTCTTT
CASSTGRTLNTEAFF
>TRBV19|.|.|16|TRBJ2-6
TGTGCCAGTAGTATACCCTGGACGTCTGGGGCCAACGTCCTGACTTTC
CASSIPWTSGANVLTF
>TRBV7-2|.|.|15|TRBJ2-5
TGTGCCAGCAGCCCGAACGAAGGGGCGCAGGAGACCCAGTACTTC
CASSPNEGAQETQYF
>TRBV30|few|.|14|TRBJ2-5
TGTGCCTGGAGTGGGACAGCCAGGAGGGAGACCCAGTACTTC
CAWSGTARRETQYF
>TRBV2|few|.|14|TRBJ2-6
TGTGCCAACTTCAGGGGTGCTGGGGCCAACGTCCTGACTTTC
CANFRGAGANVLTF
>TRBV10-3|.|TRBD1|14|TRBJ1-1
TGTGCCATCAGTGAGCAGGGGGCAGACACTGAAGCTTTCTTT
CAISEQGADTEAFF
>TRBV12-5|.|.|14|TRBJ1-1
TGTGCTAGTGGTTCAAGACTTACGAACACTGAAGCTTTCTTT
CASGSRLTNTEAFF
>TRBV7-9|few|.|15|TRBJ1-5
TGTGCCAGCAGCTTAGGGCAGGGCCTAGATCAGCCCCAGCATTTT
CASSLGQGLDQPQHF
>TRBV30|.|TRBD1|14|TRBJ2-7
TGTGCCTGGAGTTTCGGACAGGGGTTTCGGGAGCAGTACTTC
CAWSFGQGFREQYF
>TRBV28|few|.|12|TRBJ2-7
TGTGCCACCGAGACAGTTTTTGCCGAGCAGTACTTC
CATETVFAEQYF
>TRBV30|few|.|14|TRBJ2-3
TGTGCCTGGATAAGGGTCAGAGTTCCAGATACGCAGTATTTT
CAWIRVRVPDTQYF
>TRBV29-1|few|TRBD1|14|TRBJ2-2
TGCAGCGTTGCACAGGGGGCGAACACCGGGGAGCTGTTTTTT
CSVAQGANTGELFF
>TRBV25-1|few|.|14|TRBJ2-6
TGTGCCAGCAGTTACACCTCTGGGGCCAACGTCCTGACTTTC
CASSYTSGANVLTF
>TRBV4-1|once|.|15|TRBJ1-5
TGCGCCAGCAGCCCTCCGGGCCTTCGAGGTCCGCCCCAGCATTTT
CASSPPGLRGPPQHF
>TRBV10-3|.|.|12|TRBJ1-3
TGTGCCACCGGGGACTCTGGAAACACCATATATTTT
CATGDSGNTIYF
>TRBV9|few|TRBD2|16|TRBJ2-3
TGTGCCAGCAGCCTTACAGCGGGAGGTTTCCCAGATACGCAGTATTTT
CASSLTAGGFPDTQYF
>TRBV29-1|.|.|12|TRBJ2-5
TGCAGCGTTGGTGGCAGAGAAGAGACCCAGTACTTC
CSVGGREETQYF
>TRBV14|few|.|15|TRBJ1-1
TGTGCCAGCAGCCAACCTACAGCTATGAACACTGAAGCTTTCTTT
CASSQPTAMNTEAFF
>TRBV7-3|.|TRBD2|15|TRBJ2-1
TGTGCCAGCAGCTTGTTAGCGGGGGGAACCAATGAGCAGTTCTTC
CASSLLAGGTNEQFF
>TRBV5-8|.|.|14|TRBJ2-7
TGTGCCAGCAGCTTGGGGCAGAACAGCTACGAGCAGTACTTC
CASSLGQNSYEQYF
>TRBV4-1|.|TRBD1|16|TRBJ1-2
TGCGCCAGCAGCCAGGGGTGGACAGGGCTTACCTATGGCTACACCTTC
CASSQGWTGLTYGYTF
>TRBV5-1|.|.|13|TRBJ1-1
TGCGCCAGCAGCTTGGAGCCAGTTTATGAAGCTTTCTTT
CASSLEPVYEAFF
>TRBV5-6|few|.|11|TRBJ1-1
TGTGCCAGCAGCTTGGGGGTTGAAGCTTTCTTT
CASSLGVEAFF
>TRBV2|few|.|13|TRBJ2-5
TGTGCCAGCAGTGAAATGGGTGGGGAGACCCAGTACTTC
CASSEMGGETQYF
>TRBV7-7|.|TRBD1|19|TRBJ2-6
TGTGCCAGCAGGTCGCCCGGGACAGGGGTAAAGGCTGGGGCCAACGTCCTGACTTTC
CASRSPGTGVKAGANVLTF
>TRBV13|few|TRBD2|14|TRBJ2-1
TGTGCCAGCAGCAGGGGGACTAGTGCGCCTGAGCAGTTCTTC
CASSRGTSAPEQFF
>TRBV6-6|.|.|13|TRBJ1-5
TGTGCCAGCACAACAGGGAGCAATCAGCCCCAGCATTTT
CASTTGSNQPQHF
>TRBV30|.|TRBD1|18|TRBJ2-6
TGTGCCTGGGGATCCCGACAGGGGGCCCGCTCTGGGGCCAACGTCCTGACTTTC
CAWGSRQGARSGANVLTF
>TRBV5-1|.|TRBD1|13|TRBJ2-7
TGCGCCAGCAGCTCGGACAGGGCCTACGAGCAGTACTTC
CASSSDRAYEQYF
>TRBV15|.|TRBD2|16|TRBJ2-2
TGTGCCACCAGCAGAGATCAGGCTAGCGGGGCCGGGGAGCTGTTTTTT
CATSRDQASGAGELFF
>TRBV27|.|.|16|TRBJ1-5
TGTGCCAGCAGTCTAAATAGCAGGGGAGGGGGTCAGCCCCAGCATTTT
CASSLNSRGGGQPQHF
>TRBV7-9|few|.|14|TRBJ2-5
TGTGCCAGCAGTCCCCTGGGATTCCAAGAGACCCAGTACTTC
CASSPLGFQETQYF
>TRBV7-9|.|TRBD1|15|TRBJ2-4
TGTGCCAGCAGCATCGGGACAGGGGCCGCTAACATTCAGTACTTC
CASSIGTGAANIQYF
>TRBV27|.|.|14|TRBJ1-5
TGTGCCAGCAGTTTATCCTATAGCAATCAGCCCCAGCATTTT
CASSLSYSNQPQHF
>TRBV4-1|.|TRBD1|18|TRBJ2-7
TGCGCCAGCAGCCAAGATGCCTACAGGGGGCTCTTTTCTGGGGAGCAGTACTTC
CASSQDAYRGLFSGEQYF
>TRBV5-1|.|.|17|TRBJ1-2
TGCGCCAGCAGCCCCGGCTCCCTACAGGGAGGCCCCTATGGCTACACCTTC
CASSPGSLQGGPYGYTF
>TRBV30|few|.|14|TRBJ1-5
TGTGCCTGGAGTGTGAAGGGGCAGGGTCAGCCCCAGCATTTT
CAWSVKGQGQPQHF
>TRBV18|few|.|11|TRBJ2-5
TGTGCCAGCTCCCTTCAAGAGACCCAGTACTTC
CASSLQETQYF
>TRBV20-1|.|.|11|TRBJ1-2
TGCAGTGCTAGGGGCTCAGGTGGCTACACCTTC
CSARGSGGYTF
>TRBV6-6|few|.|15|TRBJ2-3
TGTGCCAGCAGTCCACTCTTGTCGAGCACAGATACGCAGTATTTT
CASSPLLSSTDTQYF
>TRBV10-3|.|.|14|TRBJ2-1
TGTGCCATCAGTACCAGACAGGTTTACAATGAGCAGTTCTTC
CAISTRQVYNEQFF
>TRBV28|few|TRBD2|17|TRBJ2-3
TGTGCCAGCAGTGAGGACCCTAGCGGGGGAGATGCGGATACGCAGTATTTT
CASSEDPSGGDADTQYF
>TRBV2|.|.|14|TRBJ1-4
TGTGCCAGCAGTGAAGCGCTCGGGGGAGAAAAACTGTTTTTT
CASSEALGGEKLFF
>TRBV6-5|.|.|14|TRBJ1-2
TGTGCCAGCAGTTACCACGGGGATAGCTATGGCTACACCTTC
CASSYHGDSYGYTF
>TRBV5-1|few|TRBD1|15|TRBJ2-1
TGCGCCAGCAGACCCTCGGGACAGCTAGGGAATGAGCAGTTCTTC
CASRPSGQLGNEQFF
>TRBV29-1|.|TRBD1|13|TRBJ1-2
TGCAGCGTTGAAGTCGGCACAGGGGTGGGCTACACCTTC
CSVEVGTGVGYTF
>TRBV9|few|TRBD1|14|TRBJ1-5
TGTGCCAGCAGCGGGGGACAGGCCAATCAGCCCCAGCATTTT
CASSGGQANQPQHF
>TRBV11-2|few|TRBD1|13|TRBJ1-3
TGTGCCAGCAGGGGACAGGGCGGAAACACCATATATTTT
CASRGQGGNTIYF
>TRBV15|few|.|15|TRBJ1-5
TGTGCCACCAGCAGAAAGGGGTGGTACAATCAGCCCCAGCATTTT
CATSRKGWYNQPQHF
>TRBV6-5|few|TRBD1|15|TRBJ1-4
TGTGCCAGCAGTTACTCTCCAGGGGGAGATGAAAAACTGTTTTTT
CASSYSPGGDEKLFF
>TRBV7-8|.|.|13|TRBJ1-1
TGTGCCAGCAGCTCCCAAGAGGGTGGTGAAGCTTTCTTT
CASSSQEGGEAFF
>TRBV28|.|TRBD1|18|TRBJ1-4
TGTGCCAGCAGTTTCTTGGGACAGCGGAGGCCGGCCAATGAAAAACTGTTTTTT
CASSFLGQRRPANEKLFF
>TRBV2|.|TRBD1|13|TRBJ1-2
TGTGCCAGCAGTCCACTGGGACAGAGAGGCTACACCTTC
CASSPLGQRGYTF
>TRBV10-3|few|TRBD1|13|TRBJ2-3
TGTGCCATCAGAACAGGGGCAGTGGATACGCAGTATTTT
CAIRTGAVDTQYF
>TRBV7-9|few|.|14|TRBJ2-7
TGTGCCAGCAGCTTAGCCCAGGCGCGGAACGAGCAGTACTTC
CASSLAQARNEQYF
>TRBV14|.|.|16|TRBJ1-5
TGTGCCAGCAGCCAAGATATGGACGGTTCAAATCAGCCCCAGCATTTT
CASSQDMDGSNQPQHF